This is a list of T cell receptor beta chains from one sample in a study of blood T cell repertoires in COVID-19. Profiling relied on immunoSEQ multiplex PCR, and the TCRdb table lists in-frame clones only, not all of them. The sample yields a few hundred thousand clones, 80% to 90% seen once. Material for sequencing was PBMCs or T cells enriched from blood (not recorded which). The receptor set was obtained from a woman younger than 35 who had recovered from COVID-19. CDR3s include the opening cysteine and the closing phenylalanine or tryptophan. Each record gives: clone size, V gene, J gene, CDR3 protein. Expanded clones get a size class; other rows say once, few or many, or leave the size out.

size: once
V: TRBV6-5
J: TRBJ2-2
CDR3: CASSLRTGPAGELFF

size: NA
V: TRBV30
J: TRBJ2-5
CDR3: CAWDRGGETQYF

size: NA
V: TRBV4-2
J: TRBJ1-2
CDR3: CASSQDLGDGYTF

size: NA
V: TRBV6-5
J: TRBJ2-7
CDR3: CASSYRGLAASYEQYF

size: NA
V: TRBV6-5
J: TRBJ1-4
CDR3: CASSYSHRANEKLFF

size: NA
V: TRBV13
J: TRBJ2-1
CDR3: CASSGTWGEQFF

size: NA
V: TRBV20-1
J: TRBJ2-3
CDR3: CSASLPAGTGVADTQYF

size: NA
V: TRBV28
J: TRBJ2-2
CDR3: CASSLGSINTFTGELFF

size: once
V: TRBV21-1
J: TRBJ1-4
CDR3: CASTKSTGTHSTNEKLFF

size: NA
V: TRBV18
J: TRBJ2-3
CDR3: CASSVSTGTRGYTQYF

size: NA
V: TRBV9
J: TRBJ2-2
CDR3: CASSVDLGGRNAGELFF

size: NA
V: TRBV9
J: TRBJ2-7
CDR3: CASSVSSGGSPDGQYF

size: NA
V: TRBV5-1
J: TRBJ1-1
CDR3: CASSYEPEVTEAFF

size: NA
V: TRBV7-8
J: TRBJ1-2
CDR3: CASSLDGTVNYGYTF

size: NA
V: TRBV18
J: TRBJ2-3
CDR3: CASSPPSGSTDTQYF

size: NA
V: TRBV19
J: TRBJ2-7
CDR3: CASSIRWDSYEQYF

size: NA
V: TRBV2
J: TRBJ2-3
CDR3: CASSETSGVTDTQYF

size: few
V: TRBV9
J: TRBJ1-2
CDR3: CASSRGQGDYGYTF

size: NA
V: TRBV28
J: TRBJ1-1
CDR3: CASTSTTYEAFF

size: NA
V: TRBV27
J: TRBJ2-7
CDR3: CASSLSATTGLASEQYF

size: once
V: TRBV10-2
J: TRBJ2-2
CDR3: CASSGTHHGGAGELFF

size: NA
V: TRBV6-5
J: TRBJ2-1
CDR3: CATTPGRGYNEQFF

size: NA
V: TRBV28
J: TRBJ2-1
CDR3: CASSLLWTGGYNEQFF

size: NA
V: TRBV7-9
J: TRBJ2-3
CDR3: CASRSGAADTQYF

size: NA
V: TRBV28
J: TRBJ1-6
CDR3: CASSLSPGGSSPLHF

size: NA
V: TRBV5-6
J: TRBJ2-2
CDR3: CASSLGGSELFF

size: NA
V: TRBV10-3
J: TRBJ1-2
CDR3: CAISDQSGKGYYGYTF

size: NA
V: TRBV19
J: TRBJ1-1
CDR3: CASSIVGGLNTEAFF

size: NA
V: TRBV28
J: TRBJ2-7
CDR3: CASSLSILAAYEQYF

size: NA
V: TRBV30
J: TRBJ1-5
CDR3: CAWSSGNQPQHF

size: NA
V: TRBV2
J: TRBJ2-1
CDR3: CASSERGRADNEQFF

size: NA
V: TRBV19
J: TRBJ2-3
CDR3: CASSNREFSTDTQYF

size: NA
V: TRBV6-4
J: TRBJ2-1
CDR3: CASSIAGGPYNEQFF

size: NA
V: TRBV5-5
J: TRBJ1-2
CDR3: CASSSRQGDGYTF

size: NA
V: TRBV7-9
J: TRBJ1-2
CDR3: CASSLFGTYNGYTF

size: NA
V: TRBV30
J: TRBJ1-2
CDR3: CAWSVGTVYVYTF

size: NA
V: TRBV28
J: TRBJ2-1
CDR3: CASSLGTAPQGQFF

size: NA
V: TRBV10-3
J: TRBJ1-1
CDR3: CAISNEGGGTEAFF

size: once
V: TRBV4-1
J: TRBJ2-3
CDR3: CASSQDRGVRGTDTQYF